This paragraph reports one TCR beta chain. Under the authors' procedure: The authors estimated nucleated cell counts from reference gene primer amplification. Generated by immunoSEQ multiplex PCR, the TCRdb table keeps only in-frame clones and is missing some. That table is the source of V, J and clone size, and D and trimming were worked out from the DNA. The repertoire holds over 250,000 clones, with 86% as singletons. This record belongs to a study of blood T cell repertoires in COVID-19. Study-level background: Donors in the United States, Italy and Spain gave samples during acute or convalescent COVID-19.

Trimming left V 1 base short and J 3 bases short, with 10 bases between. The germline gives CDR1 SGHTA, CDR2 FQGNSA. The CDR3 contains 15 residues. Participants spanned ages 18 to 89 years and resided in 20 to 25 US areas. Participants' reported clinical history set cohort assignment. V usage is TRBV7-2 and J usage is TRBJ1-3; D is ambiguous. What was sequenced was PBMCs or T cells enriched from blood (not recorded which). The TCR originated in a woman between 18 and 29 years old who had recovered from COVID-19. This chain's CDR3 is CASSLEDGNGNTIYF. The CDR3 nucleotides are TGTGCCAGCAGCTTAGAGGACGGGAATGGAAACACCATATATTTT.